This section outlines one TCR beta chain sequence together with its context. Antigen specificity is unknown. The record originates from a study of T cell responses to AZD1222 COVID-19 vaccine. Assay used: immunoSEQ multiplex PCR; TCRdb lists only in-frame clones, some missing. The sample has around 120,000 clones, roughly 90% seen once. Findings and caveats of the study: Spike-specific TCR breadth and depth were elevated following two AZD1222 doses. White British people made up most donors, females outnumbered males, and clonal diversity was possibly underestimated.

Germline V gene sequence: CDR1 MNHGY, CDR2 SAAAGT. The V end lost 10 bases, the J end lost 4 bases, and 16 bases lay between the germline ends. CDR3 length: 13 residues. This TCR was sampled from an adult in good health. The sample consisted of peripheral blood, taken on day 0 of AZD1222 vaccination. V and J are TRBV6-8 and TRBJ1-2; D possibly corresponds to TRBD1 (5 bases). CDR3 residues: CATEPGLGYGYTF. CDR3 coding DNA: TGTGCCACAGAACCGGGGCTGGGCTATGGCTACACCTTC.